This record looks at one T cell receptor beta chain sequence and its context. The V segment lost 5 bases and the J segment 2 bases; nucleotides outside the gene matches: 12. The germline V gene has CDR1 SGHTA and CDR2 FQGTGA. This CDR3 is 17 amino acids long. Per the original methods: Reference gene primer amplification gave estimated nucleated cell counts. Assay: immunoSEQ multiplex PCR; the TCRdb copy retains only in-frame clones and omits some. V and J calls plus clone size are reproduced from that table; the DNA served to infer D and trimming. In the table there are approximately 77,000 clones, 80% of which are singletons. These data originate in a study of blood T cell repertoires in COVID-19. Overall study: Collection of acute and convalescent COVID-19 samples took place in the United States, Italy and Spain. Sample material is recorded as cDNA or gDNA derived from T cells, B-cell-depleted T cells, or PBMCs.

V and J are TRBV7-3 and TRBJ2-3; the match to TRBD2 covers 8 bases. The clonotype comes from a woman aged 65 to 85 with acute or convalescent COVID-19. The sample consisted of peripheral blood. CDR3 amino acids: CASSPRGGAWYTDTQYF. The CDR3 DNA is TGTGCCAGCAGCCCACGGGGGGGGGCCTGGTACACAGATACGCAGTATTTT.